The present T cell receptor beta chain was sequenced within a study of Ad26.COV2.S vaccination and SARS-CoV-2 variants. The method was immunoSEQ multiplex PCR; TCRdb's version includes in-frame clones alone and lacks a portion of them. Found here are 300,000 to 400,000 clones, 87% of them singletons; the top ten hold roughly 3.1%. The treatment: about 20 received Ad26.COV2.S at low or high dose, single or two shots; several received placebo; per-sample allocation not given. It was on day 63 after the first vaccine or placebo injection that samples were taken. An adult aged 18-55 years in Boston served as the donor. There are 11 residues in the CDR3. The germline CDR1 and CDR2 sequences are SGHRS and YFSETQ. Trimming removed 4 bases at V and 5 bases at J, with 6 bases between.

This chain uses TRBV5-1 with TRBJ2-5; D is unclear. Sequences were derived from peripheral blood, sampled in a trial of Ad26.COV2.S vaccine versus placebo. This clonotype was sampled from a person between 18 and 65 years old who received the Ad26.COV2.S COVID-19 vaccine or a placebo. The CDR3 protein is CASSDSETQYF. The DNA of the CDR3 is TGCGCCAGCAGCGACTCGGAGACCCAGTACTTC.